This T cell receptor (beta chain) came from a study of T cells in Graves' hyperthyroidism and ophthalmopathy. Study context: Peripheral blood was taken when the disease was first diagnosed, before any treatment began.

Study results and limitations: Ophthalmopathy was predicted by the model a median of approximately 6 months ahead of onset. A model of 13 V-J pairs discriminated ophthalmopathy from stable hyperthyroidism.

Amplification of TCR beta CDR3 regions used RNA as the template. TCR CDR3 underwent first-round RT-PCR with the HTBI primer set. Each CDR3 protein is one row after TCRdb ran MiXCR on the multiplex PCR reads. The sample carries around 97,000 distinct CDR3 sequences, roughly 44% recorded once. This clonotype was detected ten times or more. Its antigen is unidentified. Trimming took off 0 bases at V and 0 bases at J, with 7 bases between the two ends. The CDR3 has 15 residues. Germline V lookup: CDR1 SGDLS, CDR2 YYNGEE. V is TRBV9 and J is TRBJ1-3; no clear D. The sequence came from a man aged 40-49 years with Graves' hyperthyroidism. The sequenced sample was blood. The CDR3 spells CASSVDDLSGNTIYF. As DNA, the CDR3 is TGTGCCAGCAGCGTAGATGACCTCTCTGGAAACACCATATATTTT.